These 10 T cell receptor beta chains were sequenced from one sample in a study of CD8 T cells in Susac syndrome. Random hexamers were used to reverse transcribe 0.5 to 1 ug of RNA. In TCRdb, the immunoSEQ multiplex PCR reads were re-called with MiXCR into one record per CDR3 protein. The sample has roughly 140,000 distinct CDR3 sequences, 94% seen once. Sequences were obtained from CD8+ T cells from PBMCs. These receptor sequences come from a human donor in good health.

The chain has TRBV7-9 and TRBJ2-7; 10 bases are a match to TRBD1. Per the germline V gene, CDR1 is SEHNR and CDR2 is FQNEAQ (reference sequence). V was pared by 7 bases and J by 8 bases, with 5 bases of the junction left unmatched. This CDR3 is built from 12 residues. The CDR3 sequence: CASTPGQGKQYF. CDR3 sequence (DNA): TGTGCCAGCACTCCGGGACAGGGGAAGCAGTACTTC. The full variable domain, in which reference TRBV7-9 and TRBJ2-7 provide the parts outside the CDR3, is DTGVSQNPRHKITKRGQNVTFRCDPISEHNRLYWYRQTLGQGPEFLTYFQNEAQLEKSRLLSDRFSAERPKGSFSTLEIQRTEQGDSAMYLCASTPGQGKQYFGPGTRLTVT.

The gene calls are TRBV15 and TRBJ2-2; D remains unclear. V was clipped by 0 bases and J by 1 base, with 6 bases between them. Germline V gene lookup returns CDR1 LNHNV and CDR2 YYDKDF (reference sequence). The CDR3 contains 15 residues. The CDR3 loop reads CATSRDRMNTGELFF. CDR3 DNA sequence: TGTGCCACCAGCAGAGATCGGATGAACACCGGGGAGCTGTTTTTT.

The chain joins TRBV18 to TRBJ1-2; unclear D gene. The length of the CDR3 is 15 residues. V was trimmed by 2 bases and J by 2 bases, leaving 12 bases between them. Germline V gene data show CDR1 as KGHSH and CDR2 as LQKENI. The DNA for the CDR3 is TGTGCCAGCTCACCAGAGGTTGGCAAAAACTATGGCTACACCTTC. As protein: CASSPEVGKNYGYTF.

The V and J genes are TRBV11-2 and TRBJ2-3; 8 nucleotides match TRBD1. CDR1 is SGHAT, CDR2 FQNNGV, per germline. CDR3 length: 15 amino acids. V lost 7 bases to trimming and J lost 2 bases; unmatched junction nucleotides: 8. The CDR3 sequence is CASIETGQDTDTQYF. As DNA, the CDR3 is TGTGCCAGCATCGAAACGGGACAGGACACAGATACGCAGTATTTT.

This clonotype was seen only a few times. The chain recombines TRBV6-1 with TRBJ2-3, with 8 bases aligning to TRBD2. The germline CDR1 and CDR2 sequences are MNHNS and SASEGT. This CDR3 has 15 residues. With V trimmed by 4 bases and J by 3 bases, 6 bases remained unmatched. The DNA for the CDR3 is TGTGCCAGCAGTGTGTTGGCGGGAGGTACAGATACGCAGTATTTT. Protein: CASSVLAGGTDTQYF.

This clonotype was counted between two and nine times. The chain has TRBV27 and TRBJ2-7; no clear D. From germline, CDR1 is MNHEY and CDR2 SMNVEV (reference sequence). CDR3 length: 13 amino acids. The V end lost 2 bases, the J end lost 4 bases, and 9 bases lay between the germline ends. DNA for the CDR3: TGTGCCAGCAGTTTAACCCCGACATACGAGCAGTACTTC. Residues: CASSLTPTYEQYF.

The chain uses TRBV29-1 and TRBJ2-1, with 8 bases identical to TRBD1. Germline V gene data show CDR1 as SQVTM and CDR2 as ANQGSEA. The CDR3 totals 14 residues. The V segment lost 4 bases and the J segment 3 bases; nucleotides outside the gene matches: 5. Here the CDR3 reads CSVGRGTGYNEQFF. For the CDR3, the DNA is TGCAGCGTTGGGAGGGGGACAGGCTACAATGAGCAGTTCTTC.

The CDR3: CASSPRDIYEQYF. The CDR3 DNA sequence: TGTGCCAGCAGCCCCCGGGACATCTACGAGCAGTACTTC. The chain has TRBV7-9 and TRBJ2-7, with D tentatively TRBD1 (6 bases). Germline V gives CDR1 SEHNR, CDR2 FQNEAQ (reference sequence). There are 13 residues in the CDR3. The ends were cut back, 5 bases at V and 3 bases at J, with 11 bases in the middle.

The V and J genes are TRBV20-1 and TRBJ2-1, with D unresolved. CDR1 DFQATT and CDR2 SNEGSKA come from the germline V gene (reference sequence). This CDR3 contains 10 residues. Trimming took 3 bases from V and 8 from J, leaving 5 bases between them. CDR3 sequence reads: CSARDDEQFF. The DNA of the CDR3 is TGCAGTGCTAGGGACGATGAGCAGTTCTTC.

The CDR3 spells CASSSRLDDEQFF. The CDR3 DNA reads as TGCGCCAGCAGCTCTCGACTAGACGATGAGCAGTTCTTC. The V gene is TRBV4-3, the J gene TRBJ2-1; tentatively, D is TRBD2 (6 bases). The germline V gene encodes CDR1 LGHNA and CDR2 YSLEER. V shed 5 bases and J shed 8 bases, with 13 bases lying between them. CDR3 length: 13 residues.